These 10 T cell receptor beta chains were sequenced from one sample in a study of T cells in localized non-small cell lung cancer (dated by TCRdb to about 2020). Libraries were made using the immunoSEQ multiplex PCR assay. TCRdb took over this immuneACCESS table, retaining in-frame rearrangements with V and J assigned. Such tables are incomplete; in checked studies, under half of the missing clones stem from an unresolved V gene, and the remainder is unexplained. For this sample the table gives 19,000 or so clones, of which roughly 90% were detected only once. The ten largest account for 25% to 35% of the sample. The sample was peripheral blood mononuclear cells, taken before any cancer treatment. Source of these receptors: a male donor at least 60 years old with stage II lung adenocarcinoma.

J is TRBJ1-1 and V is TRBV19; 8 nucleotides match TRBD1. CDR3 length: 14 amino acids. Germline V CDR1 and CDR2: LNHDA, SQIVND (reference sequence). The ends lost 6 bases at V and 5 bases at J; junction bases unmatched: 8. The CDR3 DNA follows: TGTGCCAGTAGCCCTTCCCGACAGGGGACTGAAGCTTTCTTT. Its translation is CASSPSRQGTEAFF.

J is TRBJ2-5 and V is TRBV2; no clear D gene. Germline V gives CDR1 SNHLY, CDR2 FYNNEI. The CDR3 spans 13 residues. V lost 7 bases, J lost 3 bases, and 12 bases lay in between. CDR3 nucleotides: TGTGCCAGCAACTACGGTGTCGAAGAGACCCAGTACTTC. Translating gives CASNYGVEETQYF. Complete variable domain (other parts from reference TRBV2 and TRBJ2-5): EPEVTQTPSHQVTQMGQEVILRCVPISNHLYFYWYRQILGQKVEFLVSFYNNEISEKSEIFDDQFSVERPDGSNFTLKIRSTKLEDSAMYFCASNYGVEETQYFGPGTRLLVL.

This CDR3 is CSAGTGFDEQFF. Written as DNA, the CDR3 is TGCAGCGCCGGGACAGGTTTCGATGAGCAGTTCTTC. The rearrangement links TRBV29-1 to TRBJ2-1; 8 bases match TRBD1. V gave up 7 bases and J gave up 8 bases; unmatched junction bases: 7. Germline V CDR1 and CDR2: SQVTM, ANQGSEA. This CDR3 comprises 12 residues.

This rearrangement joins TRBV5-6 to TRBJ1-5, with D unresolved. Per the germline V gene, CDR1 is SGHDT and CDR2 is YYEEEE. The CDR3 contains 12 residues. V was trimmed by 0 bases and J by 5 bases, leaving 3 bases between them. The CDR3 here is CASSLGDQPQHF. CDR3 DNA sequence: TGTGCCAGCAGCTTGGGGGATCAGCCCCAGCATTTT.

J is TRBJ1-3 and V is TRBV18, with 7 bases aligning to TRBD1. The trim removed 1 base at V and 3 bases at J, leaving 9 bases unmatched. The CDR3 loop spans 17 amino acids. The V gene's germline CDR1 is KGHSH and CDR2 LQKENI. The CDR3 DNA reads TGTGCCAGCTCACCACGACCCAGGGGGTTCGGTGGAAACACCATATATTTT. Translation gives CASSPRPRGFGGNTIYF.

The V gene is TRBV27, the J gene TRBJ2-1; TRBD2 agrees at 11 bases. The germline CDR1 and CDR2 sequences are MNHEY and SMNVEV (reference sequence). Trimming took 5 bases from V and 4 from J; bases not matched to a gene: 10. The CDR3 runs to 17 residues. This chain's CDR3 is CASSPLFTSGSYNEQFF. CDR3 nucleotides: TGTGCCAGCAGTCCACTCTTCACTAGCGGGAGTTACAATGAGCAGTTCTTC.

The chain is built from TRBV7-8 and TRBJ2-7, with 7 bases that match TRBD1. The CDR3 consists of 15 residues. The germline CDR1 and CDR2 sequences are SGHVS and FQNEAQ. Trimming cost V 2 bases and J 2 bases; bases outside gene matches: 6. Written as DNA, the CDR3 is TGTGCCAGCAGCTTAAGACAGGGACCGGCCTACGAGCAGTACTTC. Protein product: CASSLRQGPAYEQYF.

This rearrangement joins TRBV15 to TRBJ2-7; D not certain. V lost 6 bases, J lost 1 base, and 16 bases lay in between. In germline, CDR1 is LNHNV, CDR2 YYDKDF (reference sequence). The CDR3 spans 15 residues. The CDR3 nucleotides are TGTGCCACCAGTTACAATACGGGTTTTTCCTACGAGCAGTACTTC. Its translation is CATSYNTGFSYEQYF.

This chain joins TRBV9 and TRBJ1-1, with a tentative D call TRBD1 (5 bases). The CDR3 has 16 residues. Germline V lookup: CDR1 SGDLS, CDR2 YYNGEE. Trimming removed 0 bases from V and 11 bases from J, with 23 bases in between. The CDR3 DNA follows: TGTGCCAGCAGCGTAGAAGGGGCCCATCGGGGTGGACGGGCTTTCTTT. Amino acid sequence: CASSVEGAHRGGRAFF.

The chain has TRBV19 and TRBJ2-1; the D gene is possibly TRBD2 (6 bases). Germline CDR1 reads LNHDA; CDR2 reads SQIVND (reference sequence). Trimming took off 7 bases at V and 3 bases at J, with 22 bases between the two ends. The CDR3 totals 17 residues. In nucleotides, the CDR3 is TGTGCCAGTACCTCGGGGCGGGGATCTAGTTTCTACAATGAGCAGTTCTTC. It is translated as CASTSGRGSSFYNEQFF.